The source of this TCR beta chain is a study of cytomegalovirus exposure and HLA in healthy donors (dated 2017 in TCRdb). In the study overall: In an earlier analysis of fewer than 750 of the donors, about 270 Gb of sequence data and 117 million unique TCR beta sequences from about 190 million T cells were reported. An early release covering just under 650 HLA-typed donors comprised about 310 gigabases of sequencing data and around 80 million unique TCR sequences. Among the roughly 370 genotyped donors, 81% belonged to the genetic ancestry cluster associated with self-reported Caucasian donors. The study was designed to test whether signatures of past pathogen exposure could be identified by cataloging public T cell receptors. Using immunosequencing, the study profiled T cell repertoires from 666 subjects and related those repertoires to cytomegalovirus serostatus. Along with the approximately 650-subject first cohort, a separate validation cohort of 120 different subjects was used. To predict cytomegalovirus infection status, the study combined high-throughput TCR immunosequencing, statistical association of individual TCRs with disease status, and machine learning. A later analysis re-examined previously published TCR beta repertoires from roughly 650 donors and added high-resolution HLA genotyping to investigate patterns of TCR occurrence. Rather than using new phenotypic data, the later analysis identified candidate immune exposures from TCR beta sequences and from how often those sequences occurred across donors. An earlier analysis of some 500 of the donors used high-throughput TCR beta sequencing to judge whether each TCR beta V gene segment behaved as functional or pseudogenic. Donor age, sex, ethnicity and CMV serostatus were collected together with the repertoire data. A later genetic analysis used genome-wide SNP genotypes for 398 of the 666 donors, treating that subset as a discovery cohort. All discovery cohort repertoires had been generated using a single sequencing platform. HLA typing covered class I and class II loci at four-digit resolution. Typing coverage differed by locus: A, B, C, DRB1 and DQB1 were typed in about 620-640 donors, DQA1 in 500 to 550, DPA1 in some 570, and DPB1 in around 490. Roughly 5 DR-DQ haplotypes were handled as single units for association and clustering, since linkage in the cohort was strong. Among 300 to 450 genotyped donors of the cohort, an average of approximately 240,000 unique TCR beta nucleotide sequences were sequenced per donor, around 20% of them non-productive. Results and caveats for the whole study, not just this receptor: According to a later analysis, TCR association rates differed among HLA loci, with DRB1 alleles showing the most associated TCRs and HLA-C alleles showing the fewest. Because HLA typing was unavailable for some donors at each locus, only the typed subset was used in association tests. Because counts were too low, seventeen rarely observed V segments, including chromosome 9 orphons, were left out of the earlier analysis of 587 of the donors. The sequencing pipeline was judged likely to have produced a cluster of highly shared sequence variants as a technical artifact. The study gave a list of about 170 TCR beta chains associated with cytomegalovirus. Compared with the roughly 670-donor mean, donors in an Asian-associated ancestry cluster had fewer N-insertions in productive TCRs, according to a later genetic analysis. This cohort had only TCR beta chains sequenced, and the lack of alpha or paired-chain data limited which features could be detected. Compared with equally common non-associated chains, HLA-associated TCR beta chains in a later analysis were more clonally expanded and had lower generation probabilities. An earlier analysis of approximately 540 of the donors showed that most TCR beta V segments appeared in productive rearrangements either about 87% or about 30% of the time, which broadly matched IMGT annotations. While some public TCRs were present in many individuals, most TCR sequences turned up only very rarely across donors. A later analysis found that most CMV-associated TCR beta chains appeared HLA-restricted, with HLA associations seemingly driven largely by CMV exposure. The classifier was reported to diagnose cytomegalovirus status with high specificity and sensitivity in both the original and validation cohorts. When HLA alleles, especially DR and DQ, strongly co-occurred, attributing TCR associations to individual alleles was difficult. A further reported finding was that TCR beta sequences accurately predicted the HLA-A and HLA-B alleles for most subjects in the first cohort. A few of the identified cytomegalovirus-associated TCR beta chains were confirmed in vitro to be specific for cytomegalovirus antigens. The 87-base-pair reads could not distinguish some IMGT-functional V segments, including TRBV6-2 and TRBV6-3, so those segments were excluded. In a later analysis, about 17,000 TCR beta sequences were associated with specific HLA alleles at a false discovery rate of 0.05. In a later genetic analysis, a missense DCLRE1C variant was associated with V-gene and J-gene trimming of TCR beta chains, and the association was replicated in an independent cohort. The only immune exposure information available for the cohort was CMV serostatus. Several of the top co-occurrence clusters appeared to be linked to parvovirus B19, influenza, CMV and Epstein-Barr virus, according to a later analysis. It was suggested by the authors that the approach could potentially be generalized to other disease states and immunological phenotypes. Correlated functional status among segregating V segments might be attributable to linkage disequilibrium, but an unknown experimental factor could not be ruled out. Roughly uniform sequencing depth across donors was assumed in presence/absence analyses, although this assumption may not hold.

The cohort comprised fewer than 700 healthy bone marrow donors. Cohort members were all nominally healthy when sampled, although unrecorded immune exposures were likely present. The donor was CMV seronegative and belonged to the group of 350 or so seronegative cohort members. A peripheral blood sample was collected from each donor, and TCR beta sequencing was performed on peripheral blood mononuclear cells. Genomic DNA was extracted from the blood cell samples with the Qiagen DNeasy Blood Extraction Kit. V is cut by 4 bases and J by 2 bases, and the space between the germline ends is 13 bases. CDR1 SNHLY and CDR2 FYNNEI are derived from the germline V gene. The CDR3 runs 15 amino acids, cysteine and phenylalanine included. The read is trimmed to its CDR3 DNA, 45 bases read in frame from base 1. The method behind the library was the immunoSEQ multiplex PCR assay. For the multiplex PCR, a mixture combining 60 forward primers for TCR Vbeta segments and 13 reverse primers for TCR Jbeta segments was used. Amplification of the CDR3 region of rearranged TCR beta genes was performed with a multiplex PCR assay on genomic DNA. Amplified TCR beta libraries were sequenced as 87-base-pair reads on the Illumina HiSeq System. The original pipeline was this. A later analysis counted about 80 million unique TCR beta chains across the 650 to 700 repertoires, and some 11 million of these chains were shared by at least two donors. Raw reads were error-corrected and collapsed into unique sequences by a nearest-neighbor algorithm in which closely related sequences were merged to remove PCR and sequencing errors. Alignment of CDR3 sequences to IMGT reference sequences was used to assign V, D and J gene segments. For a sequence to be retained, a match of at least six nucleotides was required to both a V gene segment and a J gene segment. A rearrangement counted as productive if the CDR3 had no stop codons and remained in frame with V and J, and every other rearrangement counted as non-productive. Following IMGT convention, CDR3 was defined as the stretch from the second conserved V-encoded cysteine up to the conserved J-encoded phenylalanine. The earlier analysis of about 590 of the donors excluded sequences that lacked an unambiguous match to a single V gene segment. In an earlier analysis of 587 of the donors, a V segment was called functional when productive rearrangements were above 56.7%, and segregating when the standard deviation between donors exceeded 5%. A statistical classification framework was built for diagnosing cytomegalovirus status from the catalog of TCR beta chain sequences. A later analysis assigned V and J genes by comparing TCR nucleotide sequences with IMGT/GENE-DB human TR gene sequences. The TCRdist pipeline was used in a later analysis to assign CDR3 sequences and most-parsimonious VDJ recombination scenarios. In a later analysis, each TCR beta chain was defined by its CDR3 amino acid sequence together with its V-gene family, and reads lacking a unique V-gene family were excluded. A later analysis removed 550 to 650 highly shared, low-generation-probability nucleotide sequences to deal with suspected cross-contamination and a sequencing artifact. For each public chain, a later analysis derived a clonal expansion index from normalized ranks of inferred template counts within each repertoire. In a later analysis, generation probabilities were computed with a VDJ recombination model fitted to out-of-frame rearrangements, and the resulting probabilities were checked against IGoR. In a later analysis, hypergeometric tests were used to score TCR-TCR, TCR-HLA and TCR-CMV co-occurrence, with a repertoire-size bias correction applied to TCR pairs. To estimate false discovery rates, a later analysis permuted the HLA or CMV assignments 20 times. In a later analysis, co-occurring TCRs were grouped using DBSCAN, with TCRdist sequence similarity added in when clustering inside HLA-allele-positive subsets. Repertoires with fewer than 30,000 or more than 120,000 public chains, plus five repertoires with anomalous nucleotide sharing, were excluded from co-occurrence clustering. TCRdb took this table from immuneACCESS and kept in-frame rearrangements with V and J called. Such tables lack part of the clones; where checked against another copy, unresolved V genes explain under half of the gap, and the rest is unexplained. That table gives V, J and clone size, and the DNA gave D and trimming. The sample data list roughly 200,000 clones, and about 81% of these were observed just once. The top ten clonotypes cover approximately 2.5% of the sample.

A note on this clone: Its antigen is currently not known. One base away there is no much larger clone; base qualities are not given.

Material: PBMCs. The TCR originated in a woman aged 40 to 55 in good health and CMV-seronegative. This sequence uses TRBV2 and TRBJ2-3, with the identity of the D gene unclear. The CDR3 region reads CASSVSRPLTDTQYF. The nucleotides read TGTGCCAGCAGTGTGTCGCGCCCTCTCACAGATACGCAGTATTTT.